Below, 7 T cell receptor beta chains from the same sample are listed, as sequenced in a study of shared clonotypes between healthy human individuals (dated by TCRdb to 2019 to 2021). CD8 naive samples consisted of CD45RO-negative cells that were positively selected for CCR7, yielding a CD45RA+CCR7+ population without TemRA cells. Libraries were prepared through the immunoSEQ multiplex PCR assay. TCRdb stores this immuneACCESS table with in-frame sequences only. Part of the clones is absent; in the studies checked, under half of the shortfall reflects unresolved V genes, and no reason is known for the rest. This sample lists around 2,000,000 clones; about 95% were detected once. The ten largest make up 0.95% to 1.5% of the sample. The specimen sequenced was naive CD8+ T cells sorted from blood. Reading the label with the study, this specimen's cell subset or site is: CD45RA+CCR7+. These receptors were obtained from a man aged 18 to 29 in good health.

The chain carries TRBV6-5 and TRBJ1-1; D ambiguous. The CDR3 is 14 amino acids. Germline CDR1 reads MNHEY; CDR2 reads SVGAGI. V was trimmed by 5 bases and J by 4 bases, leaving 14 bases between them. CDR3 DNA sequence: TGTGCCAGCAGTAACCAGGTGGGCGGCACTGAAGCTTTCTTT. It specifies CASSNQVGGTEAFF.

V gene TRBV5-6 combines with J gene TRBJ2-7; 7 bases line up with TRBD2. Trimming cost V 1 base and J 6 bases; bases outside gene matches: 7. Germline V gives CDR1 SGHDT, CDR2 YYEEEE. The CDR3 extends over 14 amino acids. CDR3 DNA sequence: TGTGCCAGCAGCTTGAGGTGGGAGGGCTCCGAGCAGTACTTC. This sequence encodes CASSLRWEGSEQYF.

The chain links TRBV6-1 to TRBJ1-1, with D uncertain. CDR1 MNHNS and CDR2 SASEGT come from the germline V gene. The V end lost 6 bases, the J end lost 1 base, and 6 bases lay between the germline ends. The CDR3 contains 12 residues. The CDR3 region has the DNA TGTGCCAGCAGCGGATCGAACACTGAAGCTTTCTTT. This translates into CASSGSNTEAFF.

This clone was found once. The chain uses TRBV28 and TRBJ2-5, with 10 bases that match TRBD2. The trim removed 5 bases at V and 5 bases at J, leaving 8 bases unmatched. Germline V gives CDR1 MDHEN, CDR2 SYDVKM. This CDR3 contains 15 residues. CDR3 residues: CASSTGTSATETQYF. The CDR3 DNA is TGTGCCAGCAGTACCGGGACTAGCGCGACGGAGACCCAGTACTTC.

V gene TRBV4-1 combines with J gene TRBJ2-7; 7 bases fit TRBD1. The CDR3 totals 15 residues. The V segment lost 5 bases and the J segment 0 bases; nucleotides outside the gene matches: 7. Germline assignment: CDR1 MGHRA and CDR2 YSYEKL. CDR3 sequence (DNA): TGCGCCAGCAGCGCTCGGACAGGCGGCTCCTACGAGCAGTACTTC. Translating it yields CASSARTGGSYEQYF.

The chain uses TRBV5-5 and TRBJ2-7, with D unresolved. Germline assignment: CDR1 SGHKS and CDR2 YYEKEE (reference sequence). There are 14 residues in the CDR3. V gave up 3 bases and J gave up 2 bases, with 12 bases separating them. The CDR3 DNA reads as TGTGCCAGCAGCTGGGCCGACGGAACCTACGAGCAGTACTTC. This translates into CASSWADGTYEQYF.

This chain connects TRBV12-2 to TRBJ2-4; the table's D call, TRBD1, has no DNA check behind it. TRBV12-2 is a listed pseudogene. CDR3 length: 15 amino acids. The DNA of the CDR3 is TGTGCAAGTCGCTTAGCATGGCAAGCCAAAAACATTCAGTACTTC. Its translation is CASRLAWQAKNIQYF.